The rows below give T cell receptor beta chains drawn from one sample of a study of cytomegalovirus exposure and HLA in healthy donors. Profiling relied on immunoSEQ multiplex PCR, and the TCRdb table lists in-frame clones only, not all of them. The repertoire has 130,000 or so clones, over 60% of them found once; the top ten carry 1.8%. Sequencing input: PBMCs. These receptors were taken from a female donor in good health and CMV-seropositive. CDR3s include the opening cysteine and the closing phenylalanine or tryptophan. Each record gives: clone size, V gene, J gene, CDR3 protein. Clone size, where shown, is once, few, many, or a class for clones that have expanded.

few	TRBV11-2	TRBJ2-1	CASSPSGNEQFF
-	TRBV10-3	TRBJ1-1	CAISDRQNTEAFF
-	TRBV2	TRBJ1-2	CASSALTTNYGYTF
once	TRBV9	TRBJ2-2	CASQFSGDTGELFF
few	TRBV9	TRBJ1-1	CASSVGDRGRMNTEAFF
-	TRBV7-9	TRBJ2-6	CASSPRDRGITGANVLTF
-	TRBV5-1	TRBJ1-2	CASSLGQGDYGYTF
-	TRBV6-5	TRBJ2-2	CASKTVPNTGELFF
-	TRBV9	TRBJ2-7	CASSVAQGAYEQYF
-	TRBV4-1	TRBJ2-7	CASREGTGVWYEQYF
-	TRBV27	TRBJ1-2	CASVRFRDSYGYTF
-	TRBV5-6	TRBJ2-2	CASSFGYITGELFF
-	TRBV5-1	TRBJ1-2	CASSLGDTSYTF
-	TRBV10-3	TRBJ2-7	CAISESAVIYEQYF
-	TRBV27	TRBJ2-5	CASKPGQGSETQYF
-	TRBV10-3	TRBJ2-7	CAISGALAGVSEQYF
-	TRBV19	TRBJ2-7	CASSIRAGGLYEQYF
-	TRBV9	TRBJ2-5	CASSVGVTDQETQYF
-	TRBV7-8	TRBJ1-5	CASSPTGGGQPQHF
-	TRBV27	TRBJ2-7	CATRDSGGYEQYF
-	TRBV5-4	TRBJ1-1	CASSFRDRQTEAFF
-	TRBV2	TRBJ2-5	CASSLAGETQYF
once	TRBV7-9	TRBJ1-3	CASSWDIGGRLSGNTIYF
-	TRBV18	TRBJ1-3	CASSPSRVSSGNTIYF
-	TRBV10-2	TRBJ1-4	CASSGQGTNEKLFF
-	TRBV6-1	TRBJ2-3	CASSVGLTSGHSDTQYF
-	TRBV7-6	TRBJ2-3	CASSLVRGTDTQYF
-	TRBV4-1	TRBJ1-4	CASSHTFRTINEKLFF
-	TRBV6-6	TRBJ2-7	CASRRGQNYEQYF
-	TRBV5-4	TRBJ1-5	CASSQGTESSQPQHF
-	TRBV5-3	TRBJ1-5	CARMVRGGNQPQHF
-	TRBV7-9	TRBJ2-7	CASSFGSGGPHEQYF
-	TRBV7-6	TRBJ1-6	CASSPMTGPSDNSPLHF
few	TRBV15	TRBJ2-1	CATSRARLAGVYNEQFF
-	TRBV30	TRBJ2-7	CAWSRGGSYEQYF
-	TRBV2	TRBJ2-1	CAGDRQFGGNEQFF
-	TRBV28	TRBJ2-5	CASSDTRVETQYF
-	TRBV19	TRBJ1-2	CASSPQGAIYGYTF
once	TRBV5-1	TRBJ2-3	CASSESFAGGIRTDTQYF
-	TRBV5-1	TRBJ2-5	CASGKSGREETQYF
-	TRBV28	TRBJ1-5	CASSWPDSNQPQHF
few	TRBV6-5	TRBJ2-7	CASQKGTGALYEQYF
-	TRBV29-1	TRBJ2-7	CSATGGLTNPYEQYF
-	TRBV6-5	TRBJ1-1	CASSYSTGNTEAFF
-	TRBV18	TRBJ2-7	CASSPVGRREREQYF
-	TRBV7-9	TRBJ1-2	CASSLGQGYGYTF
-	TRBV5-6	TRBJ1-2	CASSLGDRDNYGYTF
-	TRBV5-5	TRBJ2-3	CASSLRGGTDTQYF
once	TRBV5-5	TRBJ2-5	CASRSLAGSQETQYF
-	TRBV7-3	TRBJ2-1	CASSRDYNNEQFF
-	TRBV13	TRBJ1-1	CASSLGTVLRDRAFF
-	TRBV6-6	TRBJ2-7	CASSYARDSSYEQYF
-	TRBV5-6	TRBJ1-5	CASSLASQPQHF
few	TRBV4-1	TRBJ2-1	CASSQDGNGGAYNEQFF
-	TRBV2	TRBJ2-7	CASSAETSGEQYF
-	TRBV7-2	TRBJ2-3	CASSLLTDTQYF
-	TRBV28	TRBJ1-2	CASRRDRGSLSPNYGYTF